The present TCR beta chain was sequenced within a study of OX40 agonist ivuxolimab in advanced cancers. The V end was cut by 5 bases, the J end by 0 bases, with 10 bases between. In germline, CDR1 is LNHDA, CDR2 SQIVND (reference sequence). The CDR3 is made up of 14 amino acids. Libraries were prepared by immunoSEQ multiplex PCR; TCRdb keeps only in-frame clonotypes and omits some of them. Found here are around 62,000 clones, 77% of them singletons; the top ten hold around 1.5%. Source: CD4+ or CD8+ T cells sorted from blood, taken in a trial of the OX40 agonist ivuxolimab. This TCR derives from an adult with an advanced solid tumor such as melanoma, head and neck, liver or kidney cancer. V gene TRBV19 combines with J gene TRBJ1-1; tentative D call: TRBD1 (5 bases). This CDR3 reads CASSEQAMNTEAFF. As DNA, the CDR3 is TGTGCCAGTAGTGAACAGGCCATGAACACTGAAGCTTTCTTT.